The clone carrying this TCR beta chain has only a few counts. The antigen is unknown. This sample was included in a study of lymphopenia after photon versus proton radiotherapy. Trimming cost V 6 bases and J 5 bases, with 14 bases left between them. CDR1 and CDR2 from the germline V gene are KGHSH and LQKENI. The CDR3 runs to 13 residues. TCRdb's table, derived via immunoSEQ multiplex PCR, lists solely in-frame clones and lacks some. The repertoire consists of 55,000 to 75,000 clones, with approximately 90% occurring once and the leading ten covering 2.9%. Study outcomes and limitations: Post-nadir TCR diversity decline inversely tracked overall survival among those who died. Proton therapy kept repertoires fairly stable, unlike photons, which gained effector/memory cells. Authors raise, but do not show, better survival with proton therapy.

The starting material was peripheral blood, obtained from a patient treated with photon-based radiotherapy. The TCR sequence derives from a woman in her 70s with pancreatic cancer. This rearrangement joins TRBV18 to TRBJ2-7; D perhaps matches TRBD1 (6 bases). The CDR3 DNA reads TGTGCCAGCTCCAACAGGGTAATCGACGAGCAGTACTTC. Protein sequence: CASSNRVIDEQYF.